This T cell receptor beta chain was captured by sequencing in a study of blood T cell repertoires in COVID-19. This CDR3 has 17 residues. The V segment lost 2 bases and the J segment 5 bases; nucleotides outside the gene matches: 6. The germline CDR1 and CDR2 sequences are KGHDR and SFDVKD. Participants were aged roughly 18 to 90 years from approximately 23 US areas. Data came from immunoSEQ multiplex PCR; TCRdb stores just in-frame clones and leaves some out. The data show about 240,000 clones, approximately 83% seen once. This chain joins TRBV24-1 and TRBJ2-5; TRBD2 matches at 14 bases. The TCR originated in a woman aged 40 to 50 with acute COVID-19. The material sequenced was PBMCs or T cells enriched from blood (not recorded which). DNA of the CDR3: TGTGCCACCAGTGATTCGACTAGCGGGAGGGCCGGTGAGACCCAGTACTTC. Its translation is CATSDSTSGRAGETQYF.